This TCR beta chain comes out of a study of radiotherapy plus CTLA-4 blockade in lung cancer. Whole-study context: Objective responses arose in approximately 20% of patients, and approximately 31% experienced disease control. Findings and caveats of the study: Once radiotherapy plus ipilimumab had been given, TCR clones derived from tumor expanded in blood. According to reports, early shifts in blood T cell clones, alongside interferon-beta, forecast response most accurately.

Assay used: immunoSEQ multiplex PCR; TCRdb lists only in-frame clones, some missing. The sample consists of about 80,000 clones, around 85% of them appearing once. Focal radiation with ipilimumab CTLA-4 blockade was given to patients with chemo-refractory metastatic non-small-cell lung cancer. About this clone itself: As yet, its antigen is unknown.

The germline CDR1 and CDR2 sequences are LNHDA and SQIVND (reference sequence). The ends lost 6 bases at V and 6 bases at J; junction bases unmatched: 5. The CDR3 is 15 amino acids. The sequence derives from a human donor with non-small cell lung cancer who had a partial response to radiotherapy plus ipilimumab. This chain uses TRBV19 with TRBJ2-3; TRBD2 matches at 14 bases. The material was peripheral blood, obtained from a patient treated with radiotherapy plus ipilimumab. The CDR3 region has the DNA TGTGCCAGTAGCGGGACTAGCGGGAGTACGGATACGCAGTATTTT. The encoded protein is CASSGTSGSTDTQYF.